This TCR beta chain was identified during a study of blood T cell repertoires in COVID-19. Study overall: The United States, Italy and Spain were the sources of the acute and convalescent COVID-19 samples. Nucleic acid was either cDNA or gDNA, and it came from T cells, B-cell-depleted T cells, or PBMCs.

In regard to this clone: One end of the junction varies from germline; a read error may be responsible.

CDR3 size: 13 residues. Germline-derived CDR1 and CDR2 are GTSNPN and SVGIG (reference sequence). In the source study's methods: Counts of nucleated cells, estimated from reference gene primer amplification, were obtained. Libraries were prepared by immunoSEQ multiplex PCR; TCRdb keeps only in-frame clonotypes and omits some of them. V and J calls plus clone size are reproduced from that table; the DNA served to infer D and trimming. The data hold approximately 300,000 clones, with 80% to 90% observed a single time. This clonotype was obtained from a woman aged 50 to 60 with acute or convalescent COVID-19. The sequenced sample consisted of peripheral blood. The rearrangement links TRBV30 to TRBJ1-2; unclear D gene. The CDR3 DNA reads as TGTGCCTGGAGCCATGGAGCTAACTATAGCTACACCTTC. Protein product: CAWSHGANYSYTF.